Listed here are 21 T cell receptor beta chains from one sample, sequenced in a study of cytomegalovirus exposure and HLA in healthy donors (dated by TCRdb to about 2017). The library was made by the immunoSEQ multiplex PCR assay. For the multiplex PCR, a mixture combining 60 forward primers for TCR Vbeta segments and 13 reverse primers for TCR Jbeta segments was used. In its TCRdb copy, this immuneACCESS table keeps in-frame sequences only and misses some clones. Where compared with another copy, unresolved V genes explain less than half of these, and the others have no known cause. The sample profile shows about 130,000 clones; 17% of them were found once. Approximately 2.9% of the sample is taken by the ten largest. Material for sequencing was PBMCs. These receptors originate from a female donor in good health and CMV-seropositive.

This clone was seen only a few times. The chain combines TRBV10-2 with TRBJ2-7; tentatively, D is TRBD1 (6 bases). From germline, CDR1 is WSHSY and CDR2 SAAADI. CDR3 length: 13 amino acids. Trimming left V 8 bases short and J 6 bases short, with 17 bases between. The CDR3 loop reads CASSGTSKGEQYF. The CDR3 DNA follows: TGCGCCAGCTCCGGGACATCCAAAGGCGAGCAGTACTTC.

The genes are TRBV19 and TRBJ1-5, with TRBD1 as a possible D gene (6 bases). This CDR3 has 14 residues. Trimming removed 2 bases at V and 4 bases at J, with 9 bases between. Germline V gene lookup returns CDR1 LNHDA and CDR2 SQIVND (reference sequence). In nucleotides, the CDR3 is TGTGCCAGTAGTATAAGGGACACAAATCAGCCCCAGCATTTT. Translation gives CASSIRDTNQPQHF.

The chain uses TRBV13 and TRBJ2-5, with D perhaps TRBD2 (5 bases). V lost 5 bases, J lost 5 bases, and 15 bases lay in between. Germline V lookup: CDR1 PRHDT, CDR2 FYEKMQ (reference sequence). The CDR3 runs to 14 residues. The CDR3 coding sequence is TGTGCCAGCAGCCCCCCGAATCAGCGGGAGACCCAGTACTTC. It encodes CASSPPNQRETQYF.

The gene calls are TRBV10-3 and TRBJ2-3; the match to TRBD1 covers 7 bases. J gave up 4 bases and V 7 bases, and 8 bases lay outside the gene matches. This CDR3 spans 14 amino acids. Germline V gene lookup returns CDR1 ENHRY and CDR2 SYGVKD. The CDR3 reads CAINDRDPPDTQYF. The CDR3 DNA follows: TGTGCCATCAACGACAGGGATCCCCCAGATACGCAGTATTTT.

The CDR3 nucleotides read TGTGCCATCAGTGGGCCTAGCGGGAACTACGAGCAGTACTTC. Protein: CAISGPSGNYEQYF. The chain is built from TRBV10-3 and TRBJ2-7; 9 bases align to TRBD2. This CDR3 is 14 amino acids long. V lost 4 bases to trimming and J lost 3 bases; unmatched junction nucleotides: 4. The V gene's germline CDR1 is ENHRY and CDR2 SYGVKD.

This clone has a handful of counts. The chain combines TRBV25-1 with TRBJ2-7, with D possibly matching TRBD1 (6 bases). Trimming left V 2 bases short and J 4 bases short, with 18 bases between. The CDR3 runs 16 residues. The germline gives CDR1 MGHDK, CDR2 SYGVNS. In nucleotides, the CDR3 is TGTGCCAGCAGTGAAGCCGGGGCAGGGGTGGGGTACGAGCAGTACTTC. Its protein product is CASSEAGAGVGYEQYF.

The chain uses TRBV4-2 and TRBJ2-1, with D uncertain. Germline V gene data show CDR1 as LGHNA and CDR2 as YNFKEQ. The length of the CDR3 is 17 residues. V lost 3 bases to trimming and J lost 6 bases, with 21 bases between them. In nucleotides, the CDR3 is TGTGCCAGCAGCCACCCCCGGGTAGGTCCGTTGACCAATGAGCAGTTCTTC. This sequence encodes CASSHPRVGPLTNEQFF.

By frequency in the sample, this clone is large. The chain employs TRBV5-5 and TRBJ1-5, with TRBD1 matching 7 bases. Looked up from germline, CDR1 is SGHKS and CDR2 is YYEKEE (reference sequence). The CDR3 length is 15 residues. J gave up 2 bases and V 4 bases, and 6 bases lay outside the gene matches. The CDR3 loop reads CASSPGQRGNQPQHF. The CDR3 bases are TGTGCCAGCAGCCCGGGACAGAGAGGCAATCAGCCCCAGCATTTT.

CDR3 in amino acids: CASGSTGGKVETQYF. CDR3 in DNA: TGTGCCAGCGGGTCGACGGGGGGAAAGGTAGAGACCCAGTACTTC. This chain joins TRBV6-5 and TRBJ2-5, with TRBD2 identical over 7 bases. V gave up 8 bases and J gave up 4 bases; unmatched junction bases: 13. Germline loops: CDR1 MNHEY, CDR2 SVGAGI. The CDR3 spans 15 residues.

The CDR3: CASSLGGTHNTDTQYF. The CDR3 DNA reads as TGCGCCAGCAGCTTGGGGGGGACACATAACACAGATACGCAGTATTTT. This chain links TRBV5-1 with TRBJ2-3, with D possibly TRBD1 on 6 matching bases. The CDR3 length is 16 residues. CDR1 and CDR2 from the germline V gene are SGHRS and YFSETQ. Between the trimmed V and J ends, which lost 0 bases and 2 bases, there was a span of 13 bases.

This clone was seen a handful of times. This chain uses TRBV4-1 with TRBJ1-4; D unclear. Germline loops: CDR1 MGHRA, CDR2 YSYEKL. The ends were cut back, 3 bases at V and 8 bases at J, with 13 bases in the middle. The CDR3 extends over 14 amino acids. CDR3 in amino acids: CASSQAPVEEKLFF. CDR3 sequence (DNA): TGCGCCAGCAGCCAGGCCCCCGTGGAGGAAAAACTGTTTTTT.

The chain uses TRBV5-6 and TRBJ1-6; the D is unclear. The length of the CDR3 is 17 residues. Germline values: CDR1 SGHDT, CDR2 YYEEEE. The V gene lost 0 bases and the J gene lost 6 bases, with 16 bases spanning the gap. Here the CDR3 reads CASSLGGSARGNSPLHF. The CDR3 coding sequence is TGTGCCAGCAGCTTGGGGGGATCGGCGCGGGGTAATTCACCCCTCCACTTT.

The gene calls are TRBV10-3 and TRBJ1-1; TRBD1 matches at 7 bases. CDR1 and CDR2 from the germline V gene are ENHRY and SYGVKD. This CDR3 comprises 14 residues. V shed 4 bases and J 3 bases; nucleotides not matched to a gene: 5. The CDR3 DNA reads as TGTGCCATCAGTGGAAATACAGGGGACACTGAAGCTTTCTTT. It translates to CAISGNTGDTEAFF.

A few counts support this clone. CDR3 protein: CASRRQGLGYEQYF. Here the CDR3 DNA reads TGTGCCAGCAGGAGACAGGGTCTAGGCTACGAGCAGTACTTC. This chain uses TRBV6-5 with TRBJ2-7; 7 positions agree with TRBD1. V shed 6 bases and J 3 bases; nucleotides not matched to a gene: 8. Germline V CDR1 and CDR2: MNHEY, SVGAGI. This CDR3 is 14 amino acids long.

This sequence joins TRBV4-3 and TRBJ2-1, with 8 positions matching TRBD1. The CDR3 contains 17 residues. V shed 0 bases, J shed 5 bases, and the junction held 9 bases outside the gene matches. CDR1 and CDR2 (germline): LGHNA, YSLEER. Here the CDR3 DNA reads TGCGCCAGCAGCCAAGATCCGAGGACAGGGCTGAACAATGAGCAGTTCTTC. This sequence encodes CASSQDPRTGLNNEQFF.

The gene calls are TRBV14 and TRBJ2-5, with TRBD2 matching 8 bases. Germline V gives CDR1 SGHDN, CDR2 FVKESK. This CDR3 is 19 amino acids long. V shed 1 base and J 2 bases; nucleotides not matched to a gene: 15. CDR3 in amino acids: CASSQGAGAFLVLQETQYF. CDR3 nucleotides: TGTGCCAGCAGCCAAGGAGCGGGGGCCTTCCTAGTTCTACAAGAGACCCAGTACTTC.

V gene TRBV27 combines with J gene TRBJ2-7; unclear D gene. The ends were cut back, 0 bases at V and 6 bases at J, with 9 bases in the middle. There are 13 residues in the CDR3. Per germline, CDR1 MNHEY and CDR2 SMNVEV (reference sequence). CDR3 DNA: TGTGCCAGCAGTTTATCACTGGGCCTCGAGCAGTACTTC. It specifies CASSLSLGLEQYF.

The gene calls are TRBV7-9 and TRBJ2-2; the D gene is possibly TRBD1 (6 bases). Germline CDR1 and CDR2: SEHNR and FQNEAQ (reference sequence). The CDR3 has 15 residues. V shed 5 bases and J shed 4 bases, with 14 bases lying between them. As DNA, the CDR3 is TGTGCCAGCAGCCGCGACAGGTTCTTCACCGGGGAGCTGTTTTTT. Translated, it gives CASSRDRFFTGELFF.

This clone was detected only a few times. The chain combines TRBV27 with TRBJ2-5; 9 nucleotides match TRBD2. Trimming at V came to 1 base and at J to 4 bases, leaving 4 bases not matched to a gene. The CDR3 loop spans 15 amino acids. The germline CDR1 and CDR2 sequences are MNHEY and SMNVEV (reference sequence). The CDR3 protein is CASSLLAGVGETQYF. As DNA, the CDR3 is TGTGCCAGCAGTTTATTAGCGGGAGTTGGAGAGACCCAGTACTTC.

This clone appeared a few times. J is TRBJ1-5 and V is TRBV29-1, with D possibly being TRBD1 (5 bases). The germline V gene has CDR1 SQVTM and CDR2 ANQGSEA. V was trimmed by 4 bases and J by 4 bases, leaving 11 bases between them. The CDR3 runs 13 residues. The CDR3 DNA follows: TGCAGCGTTGCACCTGGGGCGAATCAGCCCCAGCATTTT. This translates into CSVAPGANQPQHF.

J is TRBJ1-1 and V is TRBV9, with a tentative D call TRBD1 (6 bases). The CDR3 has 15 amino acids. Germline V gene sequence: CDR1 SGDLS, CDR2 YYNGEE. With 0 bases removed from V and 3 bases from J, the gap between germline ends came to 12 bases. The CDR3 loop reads CASSVGGRGDTEAFF. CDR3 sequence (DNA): TGTGCCAGCAGCGTAGGGGGGCGAGGTGACACTGAAGCTTTCTTT.